This T cell receptor (beta chain) derives from a study of Graves' ophthalmopathy and Graves' hyperthyroidism. Findings and caveats of the study: Between ophthalmopathy and stable hyperthyroidism, a 13-signature model drew a separation with just over 85% sensitivity and over 80% specificity. Blood also harbored most expanded thyroid clonotypes above 0.001 frequency.

The CDR3 runs to 18 residues. V trimming: 2 bases; J trimming: 2 bases; junction bases outside the gene matches: 11. Germline-derived CDR1 and CDR2 are LGHNA and YSLEER. New diagnoses, under 2 months' duration, and ages 18 to 65 characterized the hyperthyroidism patients. Researchers took RNA transcripts and amplified TCR beta CDR3 regions from them. An initial RT-PCR round employing HTBI primers preceded a second-round multiplex PCR. TCRdb analysed the multiplex PCR reads with MiXCR anew, one entry per CDR3 protein. The data contain approximately 1.2 million distinct CDR3 sequences, 35% to 40% of them singletons. Concerning this clonotype itself: The antigen is unknown.

The chain joins TRBV4-3 to TRBJ1-3, with 8 positions matching TRBD1. This receptor was identified in an adult man with Graves' hyperthyroidism. Sequenced: peripheral blood or thyroid tissue (not recorded which). The CDR3 reads CASSQRQETGVAGNTIYF. The DNA of the CDR3 is TGCGCCAGCAGCCAACGCCAGGAGACAGGGGTGGCTGGAAACACCATATATTTT.